The sequence of this TCR beta chain was determined in a study of blood T cell repertoires in COVID-19. Using immunoSEQ multiplex PCR, the repertoire was profiled, and TCRdb retains in-frame clones only, with some absent. In the table there are a few hundred thousand clones, about 90% of which are singletons. Sequencing was done on a sample of peripheral blood. This TCR was recovered from a woman aged 30 to 39 with COVID-19, enrolled during active disease.

The CDR3 protein is CASSEGQVVLEAFF. In DNA form, the CDR3 reads TGTGCCAGCAGTGAAGGACAGGTAGTCCTTGAAGCTTTCTTT. V usage is TRBV6-1 and J usage is TRBJ1-1; possible D gene TRBD1, 6 bases. The germline gives CDR1 MNHNS, CDR2 SASEGT. V was shortened by 1 base and J by 7 bases, with 13 bases between the two germline ends. This CDR3 spans 14 amino acids.